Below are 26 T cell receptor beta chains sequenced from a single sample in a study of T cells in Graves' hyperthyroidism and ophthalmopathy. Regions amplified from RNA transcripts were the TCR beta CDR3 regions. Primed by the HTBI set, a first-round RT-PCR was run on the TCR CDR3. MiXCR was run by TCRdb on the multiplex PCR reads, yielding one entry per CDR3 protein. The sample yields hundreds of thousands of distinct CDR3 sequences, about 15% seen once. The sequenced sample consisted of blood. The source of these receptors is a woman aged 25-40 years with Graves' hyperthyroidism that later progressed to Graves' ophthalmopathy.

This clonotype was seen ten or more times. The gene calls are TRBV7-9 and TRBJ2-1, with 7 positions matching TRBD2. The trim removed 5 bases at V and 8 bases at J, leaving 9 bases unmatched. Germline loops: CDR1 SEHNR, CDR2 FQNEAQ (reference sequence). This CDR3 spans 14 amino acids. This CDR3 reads CASSRGLGDDEQFF. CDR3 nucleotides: TGTGCCAGCAGCCGTGGACTAGGAGACGATGAGCAGTTCTTC.

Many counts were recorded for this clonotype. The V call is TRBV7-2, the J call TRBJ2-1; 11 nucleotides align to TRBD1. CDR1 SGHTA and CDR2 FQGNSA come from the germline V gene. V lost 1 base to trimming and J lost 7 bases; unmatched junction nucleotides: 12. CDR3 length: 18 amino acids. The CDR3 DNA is TGTGCCAGCAGCTTAGTCGTCAGTGGGACAGGGGGGCGGAATGAGCAGTTCTTC. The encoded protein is CASSLVVSGTGGRNEQFF.

The CDR3 loop reads CASSLRDRGNSGANVLTF. CDR3 DNA sequence: TGTGCCAGCAGCTTACGGGACAGGGGAAACTCTGGGGCCAACGTCCTGACTTTC. The rearrangement links TRBV11-3 to TRBJ2-6; 10 nucleotides agree with TRBD1. After removal of 2 bases from V and 0 bases from J, the junction contained 4 bases not matched to a gene. CDR3 size: 18 residues. In germline, CDR1 is SGHNT, CDR2 YENEEA. The whole variable domain, remainder taken from reference TRBV11-3 and TRBJ2-6, is EAGVVQSPRYKIIEKKQPVAFWCNPISGHNTLYWYLQNLGQGPELLIRYENEEAVDDSQLPKDRFSAERLKGVDSTLKIQPAELGDSAVYLCASSLRDRGNSGANVLTFGAGSRLTVL.

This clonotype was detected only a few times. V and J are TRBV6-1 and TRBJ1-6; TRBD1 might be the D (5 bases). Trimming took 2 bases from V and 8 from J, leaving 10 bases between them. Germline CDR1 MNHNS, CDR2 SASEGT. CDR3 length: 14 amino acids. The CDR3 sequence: CASSERGGDSPLHF. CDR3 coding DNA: TGTGCCAGCAGTGAAAGGGGCGGTGATTCACCCCTCCACTTT.

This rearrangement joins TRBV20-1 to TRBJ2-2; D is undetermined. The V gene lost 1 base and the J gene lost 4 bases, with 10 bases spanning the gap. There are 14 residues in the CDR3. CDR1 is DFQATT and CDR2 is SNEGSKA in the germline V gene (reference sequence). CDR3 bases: TGCAGTGCTAGAGCGGAAACGGTCACCGGGGAGCTGTTTTTT. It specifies CSARAETVTGELFF.

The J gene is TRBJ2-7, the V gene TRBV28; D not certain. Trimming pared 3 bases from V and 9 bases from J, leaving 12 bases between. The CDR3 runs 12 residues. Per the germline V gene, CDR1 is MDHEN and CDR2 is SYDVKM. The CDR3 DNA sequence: TGTGCCAGCAGTTTCAGAGGTACGTGGCAGTACTTC. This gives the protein CASSFRGTWQYF.

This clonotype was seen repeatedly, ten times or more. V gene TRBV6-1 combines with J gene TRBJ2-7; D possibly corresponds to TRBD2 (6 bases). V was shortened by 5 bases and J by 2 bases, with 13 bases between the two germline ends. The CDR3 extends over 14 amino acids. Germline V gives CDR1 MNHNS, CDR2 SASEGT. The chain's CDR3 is CASSQGGGTYEQYF. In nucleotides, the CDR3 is TGTGCCAGCAGTCAGGGCGGCGGGACCTACGAGCAGTACTTC.

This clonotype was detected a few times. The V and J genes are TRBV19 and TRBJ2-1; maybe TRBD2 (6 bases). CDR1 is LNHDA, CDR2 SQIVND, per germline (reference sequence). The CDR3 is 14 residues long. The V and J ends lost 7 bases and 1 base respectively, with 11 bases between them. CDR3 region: CASMGGGSYNEQFF. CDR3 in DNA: TGTGCCAGTATGGGGGGAGGTTCCTACAATGAGCAGTTCTTC.

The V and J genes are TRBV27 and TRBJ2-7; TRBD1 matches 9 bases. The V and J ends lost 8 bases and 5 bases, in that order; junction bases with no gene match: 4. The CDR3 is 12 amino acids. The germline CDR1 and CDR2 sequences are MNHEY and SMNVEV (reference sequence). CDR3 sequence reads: CASVGTGNEQYF. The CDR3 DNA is TGTGCCAGCGTGGGGACAGGGAACGAGCAGTACTTC.

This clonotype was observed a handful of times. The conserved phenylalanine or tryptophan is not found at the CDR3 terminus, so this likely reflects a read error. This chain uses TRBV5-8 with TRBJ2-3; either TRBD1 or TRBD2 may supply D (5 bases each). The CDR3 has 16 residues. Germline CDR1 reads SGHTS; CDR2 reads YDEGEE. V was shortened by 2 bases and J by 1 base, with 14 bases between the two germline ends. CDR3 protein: CASSFGTISGTDTQYL. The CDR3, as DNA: TGTGCCAGCAGCTTTGGGACCATCTCGGGCACAGATACGCAGTATCTT.

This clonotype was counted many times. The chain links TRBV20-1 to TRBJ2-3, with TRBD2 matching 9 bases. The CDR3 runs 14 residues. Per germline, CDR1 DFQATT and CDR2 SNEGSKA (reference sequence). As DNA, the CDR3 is TGCAGCAACGTTAGGCGGGAGGGCTCAGATACGCAGTATTTT. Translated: CSNVRREGSDTQYF.

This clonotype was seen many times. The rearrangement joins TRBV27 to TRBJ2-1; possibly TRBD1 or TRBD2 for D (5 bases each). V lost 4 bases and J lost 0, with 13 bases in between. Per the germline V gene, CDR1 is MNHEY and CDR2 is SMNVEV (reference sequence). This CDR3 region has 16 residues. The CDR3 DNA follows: TGTGCCAGCAGTTATCCGGGACCGAACTCCTACAATGAGCAGTTCTTC. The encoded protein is CASSYPGPNSYNEQFF.

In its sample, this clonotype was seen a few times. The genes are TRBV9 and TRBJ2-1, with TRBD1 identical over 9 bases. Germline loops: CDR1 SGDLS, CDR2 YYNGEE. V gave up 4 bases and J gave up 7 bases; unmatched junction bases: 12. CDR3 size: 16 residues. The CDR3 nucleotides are TGTGCCAGCAGCCCCGATGGGGGGACAGGGCGAAATGAGCAGTTCTTC. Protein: CASSPDGGTGRNEQFF.

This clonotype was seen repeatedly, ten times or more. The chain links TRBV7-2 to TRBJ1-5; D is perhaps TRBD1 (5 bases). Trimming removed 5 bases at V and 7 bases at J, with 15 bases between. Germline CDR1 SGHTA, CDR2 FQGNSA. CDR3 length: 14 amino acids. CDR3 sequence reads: CASSRGGGGQPQHF. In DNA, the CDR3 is TGTGCCAGCAGCCGGGGGGGGGGAGGGCAGCCCCAGCATTTT.

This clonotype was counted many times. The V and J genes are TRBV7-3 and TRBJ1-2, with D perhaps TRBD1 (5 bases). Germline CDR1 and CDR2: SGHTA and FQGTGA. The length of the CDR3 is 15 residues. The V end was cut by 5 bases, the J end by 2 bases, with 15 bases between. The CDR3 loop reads CASSPGTDSNYGYTF. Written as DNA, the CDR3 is TGTGCCAGCAGCCCCGGGACGGATTCCAACTATGGCTACACCTTC.

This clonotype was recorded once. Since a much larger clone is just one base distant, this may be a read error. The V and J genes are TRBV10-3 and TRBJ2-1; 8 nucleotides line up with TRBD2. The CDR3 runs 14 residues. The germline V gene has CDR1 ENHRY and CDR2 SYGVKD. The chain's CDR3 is CAIGSGSSCNEQFF. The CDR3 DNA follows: TGTGCCATCGGCAGCGGGAGCTCCTGCAATGAGCAGTTCTTC.

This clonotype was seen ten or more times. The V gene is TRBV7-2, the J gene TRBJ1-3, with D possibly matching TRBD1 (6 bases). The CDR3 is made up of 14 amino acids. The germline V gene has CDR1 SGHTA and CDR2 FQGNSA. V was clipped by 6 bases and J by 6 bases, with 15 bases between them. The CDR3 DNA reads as TGTGCCAGCAGTAACAGGGTTTTTGAAAACACCATATATTTT. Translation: CASSNRVFENTIYF.

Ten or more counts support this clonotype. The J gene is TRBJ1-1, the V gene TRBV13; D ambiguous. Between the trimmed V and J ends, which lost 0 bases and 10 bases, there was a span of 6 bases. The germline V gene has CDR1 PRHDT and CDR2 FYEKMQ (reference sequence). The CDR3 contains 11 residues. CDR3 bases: TGTGCCAGCAGCTTAGGAGCCGGAGCTTTCTTT. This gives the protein CASSLGAGAFF.

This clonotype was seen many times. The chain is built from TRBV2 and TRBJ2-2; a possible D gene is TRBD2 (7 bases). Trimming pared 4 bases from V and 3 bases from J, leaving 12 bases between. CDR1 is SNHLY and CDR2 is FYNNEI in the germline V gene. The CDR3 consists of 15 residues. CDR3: CASSVTGRDTGELFF. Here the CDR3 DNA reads TGTGCCAGCAGTGTCACAGGGAGGGACACCGGGGAGCTGTTTTTT.

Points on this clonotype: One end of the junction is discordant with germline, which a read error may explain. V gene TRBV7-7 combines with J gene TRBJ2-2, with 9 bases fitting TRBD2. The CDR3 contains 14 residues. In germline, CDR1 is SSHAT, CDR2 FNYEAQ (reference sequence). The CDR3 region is CASSLEAGGPPMFF. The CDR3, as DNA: TGTGCTAGCAGCTTAGAGGCGGGAGGGCCGCCTATGTTTTTT.

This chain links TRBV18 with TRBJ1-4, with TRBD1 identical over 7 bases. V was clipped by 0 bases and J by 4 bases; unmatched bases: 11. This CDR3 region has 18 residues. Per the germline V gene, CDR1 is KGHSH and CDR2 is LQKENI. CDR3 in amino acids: CASSPPSDRQGVNEKLFF. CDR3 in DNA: TGTGCCAGCTCACCACCCTCCGATAGGCAGGGGGTTAATGAAAAACTGTTTTTT.

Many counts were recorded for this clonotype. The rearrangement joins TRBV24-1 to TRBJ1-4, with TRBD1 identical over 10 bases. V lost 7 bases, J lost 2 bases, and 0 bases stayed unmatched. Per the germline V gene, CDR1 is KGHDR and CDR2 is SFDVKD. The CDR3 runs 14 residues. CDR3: CATRDRGTNEKLFF. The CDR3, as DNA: TGTGCCACCAGGGACAGGGGGACTAATGAAAAACTGTTTTTT.

DNA of the CDR3: TGTGCCAGCAGTTACTCGGGCAGCGGGGAGAGAGACATTCAGTACTTC. Its protein product is CASSYSGSGERDIQYF. The gene calls are TRBV6-6 and TRBJ2-4, with 7 nucleotides matching TRBD2. This CDR3 comprises 16 residues. The ends lost 0 bases at V and 8 bases at J; junction bases unmatched: 10. Germline-derived CDR1 and CDR2 are MNHNY and SVGAGI (reference sequence).

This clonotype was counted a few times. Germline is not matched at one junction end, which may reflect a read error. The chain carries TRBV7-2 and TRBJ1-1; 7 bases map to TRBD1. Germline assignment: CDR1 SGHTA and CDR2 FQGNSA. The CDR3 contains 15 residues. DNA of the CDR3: TGCGCCAGCAGCCAATCAGGGGGGGGGACCACTGAAGCTTTCTTT. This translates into CASSQSGGGTTEAFF. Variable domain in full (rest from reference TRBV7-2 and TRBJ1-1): GAGVSQSPSNKVTEKGKDVELRCDPISGHTALYWYRQSLGQGLEFLIYFQGNSAPDKSGLPSDRFSAERTGGSVSTLTIQRTQQEDSAVYLCASSQSGGGTTEAFFGQGTRLTVV.

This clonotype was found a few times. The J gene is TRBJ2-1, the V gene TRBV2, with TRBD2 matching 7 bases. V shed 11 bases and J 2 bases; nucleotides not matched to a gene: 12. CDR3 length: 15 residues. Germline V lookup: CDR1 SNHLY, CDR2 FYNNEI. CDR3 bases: TGTGCCGGGGCTCGAGCGGGAAAAGCCTACAATGAGCAGTTCTTC. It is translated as CAGARAGKAYNEQFF.

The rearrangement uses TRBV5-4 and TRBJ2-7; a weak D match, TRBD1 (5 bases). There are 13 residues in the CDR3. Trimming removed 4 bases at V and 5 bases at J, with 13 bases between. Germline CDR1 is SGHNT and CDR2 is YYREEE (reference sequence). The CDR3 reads CASSTQGFDEQYF. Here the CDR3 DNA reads TGTGCCAGCAGCACCCAGGGTTTCGACGAGCAGTACTTC.